This entry describes one TCR beta chain. This CDR3 spans 16 amino acids. The germline gives CDR1 LGHNA, CDR2 YNFKEQ. Trimming took 6 bases from V and 4 from J; bases not matched to a gene: 14. This specimen belongs to a study of T cell responses to AZD1222 COVID-19 vaccine. Assay: immunoSEQ multiplex PCR; the TCRdb copy retains only in-frame clones and omits some. Among roughly 150,000 clones listed, over 90% were seen once. The genes are TRBV4-2 and TRBJ1-2; 7 nucleotides agree with TRBD1. The receptor comes from an adult who received the AZD1222 COVID-19 vaccine. Sequencing used peripheral blood, obtained 28 days after the second AZD1222 dose. The CDR3 DNA follows: TGTGCCAGCAGGAGCCCATGGGTACAGGGGACCTATGGCTACACCTTC. Amino acids: CASRSPWVQGTYGYTF.